Below, one T cell receptor (beta chain) is given with its context. Its antigen remains unidentified. The data originate from a study of vaccination effects on CD4 cells after COVID-19. General observations from the study: The study got few convalescent patients and did not collect any early post-infection timepoints.

Some clones are missing from TCRdb's copy, which holds only in-frame ones; the method was immunoSEQ multiplex PCR. Of tens of thousands of clones listed, around 76% are singletons. The CDR3 spans 15 residues. The germline V and J ends were trimmed by 6 bases and 4 bases, with 15 bases remaining between them. Per the germline V gene, CDR1 is KGHSH and CDR2 is LQKENI. Peptide-pool stimulation followed by sequencing identified expanded antigen-specific CD4+ clonotypes in the ViraFEST assay. Cells that had been cultured for approximately ten days were the source of isolated CD4+ T cells. Negative nucleocapsid antibody tests before and after vaccination confirmed no previous SARS-CoV-2 infection. IL-2 at 9 to 10 IU/ml and peptides at 9.5 to 10 ug/ml were added to cultured PBMC, two million per well. A half-medium replacement with IL-2 medium was carried out on days 3 and 7.

The source material was CD4+ T cells from PBMCs cultured with HCoV-229E spike peptides, sampled before COVID-19 vaccination. The sequence derives from a human donor who received a COVID-19 vaccine. The chain is built from TRBV18 and TRBJ1-4, with a possible D match to TRBD1 (5 bases). The CDR3 nucleotides are TGTGCCAGCTCTCTAGACAGATCCTATAATGAAAAACTGTTTTTT. Translated, it gives CASSLDRSYNEKLFF. The variable domain in full, completed from reference TRBV18 and TRBJ1-4, reads NAGVMQNPRHLVRRRGQEARLRCSPMKGHSHVYWYRQLPEEGLKFMVYLQKENIIDESGMPKERFSAEFPKEGPSILRIQQVVRGDSAAYFCASSLDRSYNEKLFFGSGTQLSVL.